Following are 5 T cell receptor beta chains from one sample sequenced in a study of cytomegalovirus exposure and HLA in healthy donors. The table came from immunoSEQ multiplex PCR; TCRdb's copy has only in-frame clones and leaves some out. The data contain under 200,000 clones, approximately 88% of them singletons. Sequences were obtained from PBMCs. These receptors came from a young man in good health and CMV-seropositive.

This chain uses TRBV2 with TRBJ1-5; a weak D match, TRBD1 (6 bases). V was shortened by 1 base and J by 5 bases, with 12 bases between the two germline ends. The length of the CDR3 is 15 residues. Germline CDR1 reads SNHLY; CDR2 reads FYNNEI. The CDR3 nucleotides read TGTGCCAGCAGTGAAGGGGGGGGCCTAGATCAGCCCCAGCATTTT. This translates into CASSEGGGLDQPQHF.

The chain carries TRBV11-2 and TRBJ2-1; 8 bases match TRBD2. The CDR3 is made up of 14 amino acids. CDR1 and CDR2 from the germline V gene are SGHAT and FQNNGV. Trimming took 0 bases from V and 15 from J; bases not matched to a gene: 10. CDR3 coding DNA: TGTGCCAGCAGCTTAGATCTCGCGGGAGGATGGCCGTTCTTC. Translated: CASSLDLAGGWPFF.

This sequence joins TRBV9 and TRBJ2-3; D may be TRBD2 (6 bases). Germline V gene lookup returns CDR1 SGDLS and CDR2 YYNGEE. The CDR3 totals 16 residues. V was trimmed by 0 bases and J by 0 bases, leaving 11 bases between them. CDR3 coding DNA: TGTGCCAGCAGCGTAGACGGCGGGGCAAGCACAGATACGCAGTATTTT. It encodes CASSVDGGASTDTQYF.

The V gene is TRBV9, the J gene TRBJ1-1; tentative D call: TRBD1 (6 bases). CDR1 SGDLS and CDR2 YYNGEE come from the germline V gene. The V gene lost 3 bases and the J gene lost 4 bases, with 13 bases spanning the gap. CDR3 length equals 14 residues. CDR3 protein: CASSASRGGTEAFF. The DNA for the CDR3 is TGTGCCAGCAGCGCTTCGCGAGGGGGCACTGAAGCTTTCTTT.

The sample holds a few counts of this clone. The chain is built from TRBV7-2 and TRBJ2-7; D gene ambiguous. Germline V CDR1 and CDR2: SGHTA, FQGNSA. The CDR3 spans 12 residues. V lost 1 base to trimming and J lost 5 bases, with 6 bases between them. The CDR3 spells CASSLGAHEQYF. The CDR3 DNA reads TGTGCCAGCAGCTTAGGGGCACACGAGCAGTACTTC.